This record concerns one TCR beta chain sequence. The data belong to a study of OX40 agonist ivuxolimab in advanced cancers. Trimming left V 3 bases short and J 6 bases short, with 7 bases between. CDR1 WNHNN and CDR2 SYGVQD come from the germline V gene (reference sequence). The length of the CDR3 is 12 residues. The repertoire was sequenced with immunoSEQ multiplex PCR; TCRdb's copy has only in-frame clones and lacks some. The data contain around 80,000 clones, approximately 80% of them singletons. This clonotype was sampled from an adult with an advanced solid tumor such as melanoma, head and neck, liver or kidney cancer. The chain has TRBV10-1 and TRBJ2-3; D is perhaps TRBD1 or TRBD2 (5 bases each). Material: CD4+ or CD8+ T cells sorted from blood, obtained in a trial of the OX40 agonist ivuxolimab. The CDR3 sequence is CASSDGADTQYF. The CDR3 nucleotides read TGCGCCAGCAGTGACGGGGCGGATACGCAGTATTTT.